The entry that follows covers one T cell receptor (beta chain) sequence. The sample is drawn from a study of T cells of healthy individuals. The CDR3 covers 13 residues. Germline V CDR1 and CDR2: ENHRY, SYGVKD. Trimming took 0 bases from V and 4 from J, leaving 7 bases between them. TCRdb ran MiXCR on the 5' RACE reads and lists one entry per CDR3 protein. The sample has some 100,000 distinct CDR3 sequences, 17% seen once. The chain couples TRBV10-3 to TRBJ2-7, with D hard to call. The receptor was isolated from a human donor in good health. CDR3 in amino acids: CAISESMGYEQYF. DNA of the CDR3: TGTGCCATCAGTGAGTCTATGGGGTACGAGCAGTACTTC.